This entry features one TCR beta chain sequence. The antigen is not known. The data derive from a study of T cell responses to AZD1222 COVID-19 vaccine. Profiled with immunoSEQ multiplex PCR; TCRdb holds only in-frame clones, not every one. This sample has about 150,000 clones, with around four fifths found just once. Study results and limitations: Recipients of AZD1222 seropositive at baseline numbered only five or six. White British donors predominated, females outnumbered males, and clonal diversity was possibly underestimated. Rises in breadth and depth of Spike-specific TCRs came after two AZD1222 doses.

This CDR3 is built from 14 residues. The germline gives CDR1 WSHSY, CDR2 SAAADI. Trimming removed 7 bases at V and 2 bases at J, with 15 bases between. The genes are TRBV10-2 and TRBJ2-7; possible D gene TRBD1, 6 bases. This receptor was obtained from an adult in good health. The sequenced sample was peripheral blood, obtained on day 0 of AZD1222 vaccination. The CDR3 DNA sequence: TGCGCCAGCATGGGAAAAGGGGGTACCTACGAGCAGTACTTC. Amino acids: CASMGKGGTYEQYF.